This T cell receptor beta chain was captured by sequencing in a study of T cell responses to AZD1222 COVID-19 vaccine. General study points: Possibly, clonal diversity was underestimated; donors were largely white British and included more females. Nearly half of the spike-specific TCRs reportedly recognize variant regions that carry no mutations. Spike-specific TCR breadth and depth rose after two AZD1222 doses. The number of AZD1222 recipients seropositive at baseline was only five to seven.

This CDR3 region has 14 residues. Germline CDR1 LGHDT, CDR2 YNNKEL (reference sequence). The trim removed 4 bases at V and 5 bases at J, leaving 6 bases unmatched. Data came from immunoSEQ multiplex PCR; TCRdb stores just in-frame clones and leaves some out. Altogether about 150,000 clones are present, approximately 91% being singletons, with the ten largest covering around 1.2%. As for this clone: Its specificity is not known.

The rearrangement joins TRBV3-1 (or the pseudogene TRBV3-2) to TRBJ2-5; 8 positions agree with TRBD2. This material consisted of peripheral blood, taken 28 days after the second AZD1222 dose. This clonotype was sampled from an adult who received the AZD1222 COVID-19 vaccine. The CDR3 DNA sequence: TGTGCCAGCAGCCCCCTGGCTAGCGGGGAGACCCAGTACTTC. It is translated as CASSPLASGETQYF.